Following are 5 T cell receptor beta chains from one sample sequenced in a study of blood T cell repertoires in COVID-19. Sequencing was performed with immunoSEQ multiplex PCR; in TCRdb, only in-frame clones are kept and a portion is missing. The data show about 130,000 clones, with roughly 87% seen just once and 15% to 20% held by the top ten. Material for sequencing was PBMCs or T cells enriched from blood (not recorded which). The receptors come from a man aged 25 to 45 who had recovered from COVID-19.

This chain uses TRBV19 with TRBJ2-7; 9 nucleotides agree with TRBD2. CDR1 and CDR2 (germline): LNHDA, SQIVND (reference sequence). This CDR3 spans 14 amino acids. V dropped 5 bases and J dropped 3; count of bases not matched to a gene: 5. The CDR3 region has the DNA TGTGCCAGTAGTCCTAGCGGGGCTCTCTACGAGCAGTACTTC. This codes for CASSPSGALYEQYF. The variable domain in full, with the rest retrieved from reference TRBV19 and TRBJ2-7, is DGGITQSPKYLFRKEGQNVTLSCEQNLNHDAMYWYRQDPGQGLRLIYYSQIVNDFQKGDIAEGYSVSREKKESFPLTVTSAQKNPTAFYLCASSPSGALYEQYFGPGTRLTVT.

This sequence joins TRBV7-9 and TRBJ2-1, with TRBD2 identical over 7 bases. V shed 7 bases and J 6 bases; nucleotides not matched to a gene: 6. CDR3 size: 13 residues. Germline CDR1 and CDR2: SEHNR and FQNEAQ (reference sequence). CDR3 sequence: CASIASGRNEQFF. In DNA, the CDR3 is TGTGCCAGCATTGCTAGCGGACGCAATGAGCAGTTCTTC.

This clone was detected only once. This chain uses TRBV9 with TRBJ2-2; D remains unclear. The CDR3 runs to 19 residues. V was clipped by 4 bases and J by 2 bases, with 24 bases between them. Per germline, CDR1 SGDLS and CDR2 YYNGEE. CDR3 residues: CASSPRSAEARKNTGELFF. In DNA form, the CDR3 reads TGTGCCAGCAGCCCTAGATCGGCAGAGGCTAGGAAAAACACCGGGGAGCTGTTTTTT.

This clone was seen only a few times. The chain recombines TRBV24-1 with TRBJ2-3; 7 bases are a match to TRBD2. The CDR3 consists of 16 residues. The V gene's germline CDR1 is KGHDR and CDR2 SFDVKD. V gave up 2 bases and J gave up 6 bases; unmatched junction bases: 10. The DNA for the CDR3 is TGTGCCACCAGTGATTCGACCGGGACTACCTCGGATACGCAGTATTTT. Protein product: CATSDSTGTTSDTQYF.

The sample holds one count of this clone. The genes are TRBV5-4 and TRBJ2-5, with a tentative D call TRBD1 (8 bases). Trimming took 4 bases from V and 9 from J, leaving 25 bases between them. Per the germline V gene, CDR1 is SGHNT and CDR2 is YYREEE (reference sequence). The CDR3 extends over 16 amino acids. The CDR3 nucleotides read TGTGCCAGCAGCCCCGCAGCCGGGACAGGACGGGGGGCCCAGTACTTC. Its protein is CASSPAAGTGRGAQYF.